These 28 T cell receptor beta chains came from one sample sequenced in a study of CD8+CD57+ T cells in acquired aplastic anemia. Genomic DNA constituted the template upon which TCR beta VDJ and CDR3 profiling was performed. TCRdb re-called the reads with MiXCR, one entry per CDR3 protein. The data contain approximately 180,000 distinct CDR3 sequences, around 60% of them singletons. Patients picked for sequencing had shown CD8+CD57+ cell expansion detected by flow cytometry. Sequencing was carried out using sorted CD4+, CD8+, or CD8+CD57+ T cells (not recorded which) from PBMCs. These receptors originate from a human donor with aplastic anemia.

The chain links TRBV29-1 to TRBJ2-3, with TRBD2 identical over 12 bases. Germline V lookup: CDR1 SQVTM, CDR2 ANQGSEA. Germline trimming cut 6 bases from V and 1 base from J; bases unmatched to any gene: 2. The CDR3 covers 14 residues. The CDR3 loop reads CSVRLAGGTDTQYF. In nucleotides, the CDR3 is TGCAGCGTCCGACTAGCGGGGGGCACAGATACGCAGTATTTT.

The gene calls are TRBV9 and TRBJ1-1; tentative D call: TRBD1 (5 bases). The CDR3 is made up of 15 amino acids. Germline CDR1 is SGDLS and CDR2 is YYNGEE. Deletions cut 3 bases from V and 3 bases from J, with 15 bases between. CDR3 in amino acids: CASSASPGGDTEAFF. The CDR3 DNA reads as TGTGCCAGCAGCGCCTCCCCCGGGGGGGACACTGAAGCTTTCTTT. The complete variable domain, with remaining parts taken from reference TRBV9 and TRBJ1-1, reads DSGVTQTPKHLITATGQRVTLRCSPRSGDLSVYWYQQSLDQGLQFLIQYYNGEERAKGNILERFSAQQFPDLHSELNLSSLELGDSALYFCASSASPGGDTEAFFGQGTRLTVV.

In the case of this clonotype: A clone one base away is much larger, so this may be a read error. The chain combines TRBV6-5 with TRBJ1-5, with D uncertain. The CDR3 runs to 13 residues. Germline V gene lookup returns CDR1 MNHEY and CDR2 SVGAGI. CDR3: CASSMNSDQPQHF. In DNA form, the CDR3 reads TGTGCCAGCAGTATGAATAGCGATCAGCCCCAGCATTTT.

This clonotype was detected ten times or more. The chain carries TRBV12-3 or TRBV12-4 and TRBJ1-1; possible D gene TRBD1, 6 bases. The CDR3 length is 16 residues. V shed 8 bases and J shed 1 base, with 20 bases lying between them. The DNA of the CDR3 is TGTGCCAGCCAGCACTTGAGGGGGGCCCAGAACACTGAAGCTTTCTTT. Translation gives CASQHLRGAQNTEAFF.

V and J are TRBV20-1 and TRBJ1-2; D perhaps matches TRBD1 (6 bases). Per the germline V gene, CDR1 is DFQATT and CDR2 is SNEGSKA (reference sequence). This CDR3 comprises 13 residues. V gave up 5 bases and J gave up 2 bases, with 12 bases separating them. CDR3 sequence reads: CSARTDLNYGYTF. The CDR3 DNA reads TGCAGTGCTCGGACAGACCTGAACTATGGCTACACCTTC.

This clonotype has at least ten counts. The chain carries TRBV4-1 and TRBJ2-3, with TRBD2 matching 8 bases. Germline CDR1 and CDR2: MGHRA and YSYEKL. Losses at the gene ends were 4 bases for V and 2 bases for J; bases not matched to a gene: 2. CDR3 size: 14 residues. The CDR3 region is CASSRLANTDTQYF. The DNA of the CDR3 is TGCGCCAGCAGCCGACTAGCGAACACAGATACGCAGTATTTT.

The genes are TRBV7-8 and TRBJ1-6; the D gene is possibly TRBD1 (6 bases). CDR3 length: 15 amino acids. Germline CDR1 reads SGHVS; CDR2 reads FQNEAQ. Deletions cut 3 bases from V and 10 bases from J, with 16 bases between. This CDR3 is CASSLSSGGGSPLHF. The CDR3 DNA is TGTGCCAGCAGCTTGAGTAGCGGGGGCGGATCACCCCTCCACTTT.

The chain employs TRBV15 and TRBJ2-7, with TRBD1 matching over 7 bases. CDR1 is LNHNV, CDR2 YYDKDF, per germline (reference sequence). This CDR3 has 15 residues. The ends lost 1 base at V and 4 bases at J; junction bases unmatched: 7. CDR3 DNA: TGTGCCACCAGCAGAGGTGGGACAGAGAAGTACGAGCAGTACTTC. This gives the protein CATSRGGTEKYEQYF. Complete variable domain (other parts from reference TRBV15 and TRBJ2-7): DAMVIQNPRYQVTQFGKPVTLSCSQTLNHNVMYWYQQKSSQAPKLLFHYYDKDFNNEADTPDNFQSRRPNTSFCFLDIRSPGLGDTAMYLCATSRGGTEKYEQYFGPGTRLTVT.

The rearrangement joins TRBV20-1 to TRBJ1-1, with unresolved D. CDR3 length equals 12 residues. Per germline, CDR1 DFQATT and CDR2 SNEGSKA (reference sequence). Trimming left V 7 bases short and J 1 base short, with 10 bases between. The CDR3 spells CSVRQPNTEAFF. CDR3 in DNA: TGCAGTGTGCGGCAGCCGAACACTGAAGCTTTCTTT.

There are many counts of this clonotype. The chain links TRBV12-3 or TRBV12-4 to TRBJ1-1, with 8 positions matching TRBD1. The CDR3 consists of 14 residues. J was trimmed by 3 bases and V by 6 bases; bases with no gene match: 6. In DNA form, the CDR3 reads TGTGCCAGCAGCCTGACAGGGGTTGACACTGAAGCTTTCTTT. Residues: CASSLTGVDTEAFF.

The J gene is TRBJ2-3, the V gene TRBV19; a weak D match, TRBD1 (7 bases). The germline CDR1 and CDR2 sequences are LNHDA and SQIVND (reference sequence). This CDR3 is built from 13 residues. V was cut by 10 bases and J by 6 bases, with 17 bases left in between. The CDR3 DNA is TGTGCCACTACGACAGGGACTGCGGATACGCAGTATTTT. Amino acid sequence: CATTTGTADTQYF.

CDR3 in amino acids: CASSESGLAGGPQETQYF. CDR3 sequence (DNA): TGCGCCAGCAGTGAGTCGGGACTAGCGGGGGGACCCCAAGAGACCCAGTACTTC. This sequence joins TRBV10-2 and TRBJ2-5, with 15 bases identical to TRBD2. CDR1 is WSHSY and CDR2 is SAAADI in the germline V gene. The CDR3 has 18 amino acids. Trimming took 0 bases from V and 1 from J; bases not matched to a gene: 3.

This clonotype was detected once. The chain joins TRBV20-1 to TRBJ2-3; no definite D call. This CDR3 comprises 10 residues. Germline V gene data show CDR1 as DFQATT and CDR2 as SNEGSKA (reference sequence). Trimming pared 6 bases from V and 2 bases from J, leaving 3 bases between. The CDR3 coding sequence is TGCAGTGCATTCACAGATACGCAGTATTTT. It codes for CSAFTDTQYF.

This clonotype has just a few counts. V gene TRBV27 combines with J gene TRBJ2-3; D not resolved. Looked up from germline, CDR1 is MNHEY and CDR2 is SMNVEV (reference sequence). The CDR3 length is 16 residues. Deletions cut 6 bases from V and 1 base from J, with 17 bases between. The CDR3 is CASSLSTLAGTDTQYF. CDR3 in DNA: TGTGCCAGCAGCTTGAGTACATTGGCCGGCACAGATACGCAGTATTTT.

This clonotype has a handful of counts. V usage is TRBV6-1 and J usage is TRBJ2-6; weak D call: TRBD1 (6 bases). CDR1 is MNHNS, CDR2 SASEGT, per germline. This CDR3 spans 14 amino acids. Between the trimmed V and J ends, which lost 8 bases and 4 bases, there was a span of 12 bases. The CDR3 region is CASHLGTGANVLTF. As DNA, the CDR3 is TGTGCCAGCCACCTGGGGACAGGGGCCAACGTCCTGACTTTC.

In this sample, this clonotype turned up many times. The V call is TRBV2, the J call TRBJ2-2; D is ambiguous. V was cut by 10 bases and J by 6 bases, with 12 bases left in between. Germline lookup yields CDR1 SNHLY and CDR2 FYNNEI. The length of the CDR3 is 12 residues. The CDR3 nucleotides read TGTGCCACTAAAACTGAGGCCGGGGAGCTGTTTTTT. This translates into CATKTEAGELFF.

This clonotype was detected only once. The chain recombines TRBV4-3 with TRBJ2-7; no reliable D call. This CDR3 has 14 amino acids. Per the germline V gene, CDR1 is LGHNA and CDR2 is YSLEER. V lost 1 base, J lost 3 bases, and 10 bases lay in between. The CDR3 sequence is CASSQGPRSYEQYF. CDR3 in DNA: TGCGCCAGCAGCCAAGGCCCTAGGAGCTACGAGCAGTACTTC.

V gene TRBV24-1 combines with J gene TRBJ2-2, with 11 nucleotides matching TRBD1. After removal of 4 bases from V and 6 bases from J, the junction contained 6 bases not matched to a gene. Germline V gene sequence: CDR1 KGHDR, CDR2 SFDVKD. This CDR3 comprises 16 residues. This CDR3 reads CATSDPGQGASGELFF. For the CDR3, the DNA is TGTGCCACCAGTGACCCAGGACAGGGGGCATCCGGGGAGCTGTTTTTT.

This clonotype was seen a handful of times. This may arise from a read error, as a much more abundant clone is one base away. The V call is TRBV19, the J call TRBJ1-2, with D maybe TRBD1 (6 bases). The CDR3 is 16 residues long. The V and J ends lost 8 bases and 5 bases respectively, with 24 bases between them. The germline CDR1 and CDR2 sequences are LNHDA and SQIVND (reference sequence). The CDR3 bases are TGTGCCAGTTGGCCAGGGGCCAGATTGACCTTATATGGCTACACCTTC. Translation gives CASWPGARLTLYGYTF.

This rearrangement joins TRBV28 to TRBJ2-7; 10 bases are shared with TRBD1. The CDR3 runs to 14 residues. Trimming removed 8 bases from V and 5 bases from J; junction bases left unmatched: 9. CDR1 is MDHEN, CDR2 SYDVKM, per germline. The CDR3 nucleotides read TGTGCCAGCCGGGACAGGGGATTCGAGGACGAGCAGTACTTC. Its protein is CASRDRGFEDEQYF.

This clonotype was counted a few times. This chain connects TRBV10-3 to TRBJ2-3; 8 nucleotides agree with TRBD2. V was clipped by 7 bases and J by 0 bases; unmatched bases: 0. Germline CDR1 and CDR2: ENHRY and SYGVKD. The CDR3 is 13 residues long. The CDR3 region is CAITSGSTDTQYF. Written as DNA, the CDR3 is TGTGCCATCACTAGCGGGAGCACAGATACGCAGTATTTT.

The rearrangement uses TRBV5-1 and TRBJ2-1, with 7 bases that match TRBD1. Germline V lookup: CDR1 SGHRS, CDR2 YFSETQ. The CDR3 covers 15 residues. Trimming cost V 4 bases and J 0 bases; bases outside gene matches: 4. CDR3: CASSLGQPSYNEQFF. CDR3 DNA: TGCGCCAGCAGCCTGGGACAGCCCTCCTACAATGAGCAGTTCTTC.

V and J are TRBV20-1 and TRBJ1-1; 9 positions match TRBD1. The V gene's germline CDR1 is DFQATT and CDR2 SNEGSKA (reference sequence). J gave up 5 bases and V 0 bases, and 7 bases lay outside the gene matches. The CDR3 spans 15 residues. The CDR3 spells CSARDLGQGWTEAFF. In nucleotides, the CDR3 is TGCAGTGCTAGAGATCTGGGACAGGGTTGGACTGAAGCTTTCTTT.

The chain couples TRBV12-3 or TRBV12-4 to TRBJ1-2; D might be TRBD1 (5 bases). V shed 8 bases and J shed 8 bases, with 21 bases lying between them. CDR3 size: 14 residues. As DNA, the CDR3 is TGTGCCAGCGCCCGAGGAGGGGTTCGTCGCGGCTACACCTTC. Protein sequence: CASARGGVRRGYTF.

This clonotype was detected a few times. The chain uses TRBV4-1 and TRBJ1-4; no firm D call. The CDR3 spans 15 residues. CDR1 is MGHRA and CDR2 is YSYEKL in the germline V gene. V was shortened by 0 bases and J by 5 bases, with 10 bases between the two germline ends. CDR3 in DNA: TGCGCCAGCAGCCAAGATGGTGGTCCAAATGAAAAACTGTTTTTT. Encoded protein: CASSQDGGPNEKLFF.

The V call is TRBV7-8, the J call TRBJ1-1; D unclear. Germline-derived CDR1 and CDR2 are SGHVS and FQNEAQ. V dropped 7 bases and J dropped 0 bases, with 9 bases sitting between them. The CDR3 totals 13 residues. Here the CDR3 reads CASTASVNTEAFF. The DNA for the CDR3 is TGTGCCAGCACCGCCTCAGTGAACACTGAAGCTTTCTTT.

In this sample, this clonotype turned up many times. The rearrangement joins TRBV5-1 to TRBJ2-2; TRBD2 is a possible D gene (5 bases). The CDR3 is made up of 13 amino acids. V dropped 4 bases and J dropped 7 bases, with 11 bases sitting between them. The germline V gene has CDR1 SGHRS and CDR2 YFSETQ. CDR3 amino acids: CASSLLGSGELFF. The CDR3, as DNA: TGCGCCAGCAGCCTCCTGGGGAGCGGGGAGCTGTTTTTT.

This clonotype was counted once. The chain employs TRBV7-9 and TRBJ1-2; D is undetermined. V was shortened by 5 bases and J by 7 bases, with 11 bases between the two germline ends. The CDR3 has 12 residues. From germline, CDR1 is SEHNR and CDR2 FQNEAQ (reference sequence). This CDR3 reads CASSPAEFGYTF. The CDR3 nucleotides read TGTGCCAGCAGCCCCGCCGAGTTTGGCTACACCTTC.